This is a list of T cell receptor beta chains from one sample in a study of T cells in Graves' hyperthyroidism and ophthalmopathy. Each CDR3 protein gets one entry after TCRdb re-called the multiplex PCR reads with MiXCR. The sample carries 330,000 or so distinct CDR3 sequences, approximately 18% recorded once. The specimen was blood. The receptors shown here come from a man aged 50 to 60 with Graves' ophthalmopathy. CDR3s include the opening cysteine and the closing phenylalanine or tryptophan. Fields, in order: J gene, clone size, V gene, D gene, CDR3 DNA, CDR3 protein. The D gene is left open where the match is weak. Not all rows give a size; the values are once, few, many and, for expanded clones, a class.

j_gene: TRBJ2-7; abundance: -; v_gene: TRBV6-1; d_gene: TRBD2; CDR3nt: TGTGCCAGCAGTGAATCGCTAGCGGGAGCCCATTCCTACGAGCAGTACTTC; CDR3aa: CASSESLAGAHSYEQYF
j_gene: TRBJ2-7; abundance: many; v_gene: TRBV29-1; d_gene: TRBD2; CDR3nt: TGCAGCGTTGAGGCTAGCGGCTCCTACGAGCAGTACTTC; CDR3aa: CSVEASGSYEQYF
j_gene: TRBJ2-5; abundance: many; v_gene: TRBV30; d_gene: -; CDR3nt: TGTGCCTGGAGTAATAGGGGAATAGGTACCCAGTACTTC; CDR3aa: CAWSNRGIGTQYF
j_gene: TRBJ2-7; abundance: many; v_gene: TRBV7-8; d_gene: TRBD1; CDR3nt: TGTGCCAGCAGCTTGGGGACAGCTGGGCCCTACGAGCAGTACTTC; CDR3aa: CASSLGTAGPYEQYF
j_gene: TRBJ1-2; abundance: -; v_gene: TRBV5-1; d_gene: TRBD1; CDR3nt: TGCGCCAGCAGCTTGTACAGGGGGTTGCAGCATGGCTACACCTTC; CDR3aa: CASSLYRGLQHGYTF
j_gene: TRBJ2-7; abundance: -; v_gene: TRBV6-2/TRBV6-3; d_gene: -; CDR3nt: TGTGCCAGCAACCCTCAAGGGAGATCCTACGAGCAGTACTTC; CDR3aa: CASNPQGRSYEQYF
j_gene: TRBJ2-1; abundance: many; v_gene: TRBV5-5; d_gene: TRBD1; CDR3nt: TGTGCCAGCAGCTTGGCCGGGACAGGGGGTATGGCCCATTACAATGAGCAGTTCTTC; CDR3aa: CASSLAGTGGMAHYNEQFF
j_gene: TRBJ2-7; abundance: few; v_gene: TRBV6-1; d_gene: -; CDR3nt: TGTGCCAGCAGTGGACTAGGGGGCCTTTACGAGCAGTACTTC; CDR3aa: CASSGLGGLYEQYF
j_gene: TRBJ2-7; abundance: -; v_gene: TRBV9; d_gene: -; CDR3nt: TGTGCCAGCAGCGTAGATGGGCAGGGGAGCGAGCAGTACTTC; CDR3aa: CASSVDGQGSEQYF
j_gene: TRBJ1-1; abundance: -; v_gene: TRBV2; d_gene: -; CDR3nt: TGTGCCAGCACCCCCGGGCGGTCTGAAGCTTTCTTT; CDR3aa: CASTPGRSEAFF
j_gene: TRBJ2-7; abundance: -; v_gene: TRBV3-1; d_gene: -; CDR3nt: TGTGCCAGCAGCGATGAACATAGTGGGAGCCCCGTCGAGCAGTACTTC; CDR3aa: CASSDEHSGSPVEQYF
j_gene: TRBJ1-1; abundance: -; v_gene: TRBV20-1; d_gene: -; CDR3nt: TGCAGTGCTAATGTTATTGAAGCTTTCTTT; CDR3aa: CSANVIEAFF